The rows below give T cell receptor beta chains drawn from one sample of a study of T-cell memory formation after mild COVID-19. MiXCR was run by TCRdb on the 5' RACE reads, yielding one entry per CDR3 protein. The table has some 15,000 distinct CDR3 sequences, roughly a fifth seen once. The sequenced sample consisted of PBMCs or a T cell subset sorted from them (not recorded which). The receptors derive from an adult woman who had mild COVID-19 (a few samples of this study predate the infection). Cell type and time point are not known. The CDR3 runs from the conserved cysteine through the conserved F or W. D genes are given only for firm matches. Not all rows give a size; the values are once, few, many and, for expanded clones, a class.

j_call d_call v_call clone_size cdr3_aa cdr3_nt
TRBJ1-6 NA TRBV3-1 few CASSRGAGDSPLHF TGTGCCAGCAGCCGGGGGGCCGGGGATTCACCCCTCCACTTT
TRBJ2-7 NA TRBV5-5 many CASSQGRYYEQYF TGTGCCAGCAGCCAAGGACGGTACTACGAGCAGTACTTC
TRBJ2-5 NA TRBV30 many CAWNYRGSETQYF TGTGCCTGGAATTATAGGGGGTCGGAGACCCAGTACTTC
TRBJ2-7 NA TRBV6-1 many CASTKWGGVDEQYF TGTGCCAGCACCAAGTGGGGGGGCGTCGACGAGCAGTACTTC
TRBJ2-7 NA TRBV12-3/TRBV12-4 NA CASSFNQGLEQYF TGTGCCAGCAGTTTTAATCAGGGTCTCGAGCAGTACTTC
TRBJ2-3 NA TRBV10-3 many CAISELRTAEDTQYF TGTGCCATCAGTGAGTTAAGGACGGCAGAAGATACGCAGTATTTT
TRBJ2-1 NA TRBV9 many CASSVKRAGLNSYNEQFF TGTGCCAGCAGCGTAAAGAGGGCGGGACTTAATTCCTACAATGAGCAGTTCTTC
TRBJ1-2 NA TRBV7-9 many CASGRGLDYGYTF TGTGCCAGCGGCAGGGGATTGGACTATGGCTACACCTTC
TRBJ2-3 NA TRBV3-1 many CASSQGSGHWWGTQYF TGTGCCAGCAGCCAAGGTTCGGGACACTGGTGGGGTACGCAGTATTTT
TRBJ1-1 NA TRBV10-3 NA CAIWDRTANTEAFF TGTGCCATCTGGGATCGGACAGCGAACACTGAAGCTTTCTTT
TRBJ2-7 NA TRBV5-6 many CASSRITAGPRGEQYF TGTGCCAGCAGCCGAATCACGGCAGGGCCCCGGGGAGAGCAGTACTTC
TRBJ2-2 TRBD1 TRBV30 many CARGQGAGGELFF TGTGCCCGGGGACAGGGGGCTGGCGGGGAGCTGTTTTTT
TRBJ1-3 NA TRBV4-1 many CASSHLHGAGTGNTIYF TGCGCCAGCAGCCACCTGCATGGTGCCGGGACGGGAAACACCATATATTTT
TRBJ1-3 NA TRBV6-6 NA CASSRSGSSGNTIYF TGTGCCAGCAGTCGTTCAGGGTCCTCTGGAAACACCATATATTTT
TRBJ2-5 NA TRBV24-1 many CATSDKWIQETQYF TGTGCCACCAGTGATAAGTGGATCCAAGAGACCCAGTACTTC
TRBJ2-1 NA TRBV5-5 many CASSLGLASYNEQFF TGTGCCAGCAGCTTGGGACTGGCCTCCTACAATGAGCAGTTCTTC
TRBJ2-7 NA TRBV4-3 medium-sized CASSQVADFSYEQYF TGCGCCAGCAGCCAAGTTGCGGATTTCTCCTACGAGCAGTACTTC
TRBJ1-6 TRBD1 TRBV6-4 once CASSPGQGNSPLHF TGTGCCAGCAGCCCCGGACAGGGGAATTCACCCCTCCACTTT
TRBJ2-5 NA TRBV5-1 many CASSPRMYSGRIGETQYF TGCGCCAGCAGCCCACGAATGTACAGTGGCAGGATAGGAGAGACCCAGTACTTC
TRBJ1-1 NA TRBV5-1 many CASSREWPEAFF TGCGCCAGCAGTAGAGAATGGCCTGAAGCTTTCTTT
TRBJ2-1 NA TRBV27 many CASSAATGEAHNEQFF TGTGCCAGCAGTGCGGCAACAGGGGAGGCGCACAATGAGCAGTTCTTC
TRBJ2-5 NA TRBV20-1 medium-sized CSAGGGAGAQETQYF TGCAGTGCTGGGGGGGGTGCAGGGGCCCAAGAGACCCAGTACTTC
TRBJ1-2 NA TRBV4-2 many CASSQENAGPGGYTF TGTGCCAGCAGCCAAGAGAACGCTGGGCCGGGTGGCTACACCTTC
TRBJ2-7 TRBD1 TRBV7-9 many CASSDRDRVYEQYF TGTGCCAGCAGCGACCGGGACAGAGTCTACGAGCAGTACTTC
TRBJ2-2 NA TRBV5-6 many CASSLAGVWTGELFF TGTGCCAGCAGCTTGGCAGGGGTTTGGACCGGGGAGCTGTTTTTT
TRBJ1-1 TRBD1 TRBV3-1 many CASSQLPGQGTEAFF TGTGCCAGCAGCCAGCTCCCGGGACAGGGCACTGAAGCTTTCTTT
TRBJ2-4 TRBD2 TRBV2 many CASSASGTSDIQYF TGTGCCAGCAGCGCCTCCGGGACTAGCGACATTCAGTACTTC
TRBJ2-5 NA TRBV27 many CASSFRGLGGTLQETQYF TGTGCCAGCAGTTTCAGGGGTTTGGGGGGAACCCTCCAAGAGACCCAGTACTTC
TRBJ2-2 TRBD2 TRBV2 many CASTGLAGGLNTGELFF TGTGCCAGCACTGGACTAGCGGGGGGGCTGAACACCGGGGAGCTGTTTTTT
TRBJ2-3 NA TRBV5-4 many CASSPILWGPTDTQYF TGTGCCAGCAGCCCTATTTTGTGGGGGCCCACAGATACGCAGTATTTT
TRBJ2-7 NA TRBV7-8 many CASSLTIHPDPYEQYF TGTGCCAGCAGCTTAACAATTCACCCAGACCCTTACGAGCAGTACTTC
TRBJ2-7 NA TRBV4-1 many CASSQELDSYQQYF TGCGCCAGCAGCCAAGAGTTGGACAGTTACCAGCAGTACTTC
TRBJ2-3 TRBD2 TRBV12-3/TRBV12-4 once CASSLVGRADTQYF TGTGCCAGCAGTTTAGTCGGGAGGGCAGATACGCAGTATTTT
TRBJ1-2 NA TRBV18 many CASSPLLREVAYGYTF TGTGCCAGCTCACCCCTCCTACGAGAGGTCGCCTATGGCTACACCTTC
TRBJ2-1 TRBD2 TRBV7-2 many CASNRRRAGESGADNEQFF TGTGCCAGCAATCGGCGGCGAGCGGGAGAGAGTGGGGCGGACAATGAGCAGTTCTTC
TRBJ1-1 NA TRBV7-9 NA CASSSGLPDTEAFF TGTGCCAGCAGCTCGGGACTGCCGGACACTGAAGCTTTCTTT
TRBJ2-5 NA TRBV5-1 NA CASSLGSHTGQETQYF TGCGCCAGCAGCTTGGGATCGCACACGGGCCAAGAGACCCAGTACTTC
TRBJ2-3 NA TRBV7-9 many CASSPAELDTSSRDTQYF TGTGCCAGCAGCCCGGCGGAGCTCGACACCTCCAGTAGGGATACGCAGTATTTT
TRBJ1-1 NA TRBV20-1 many CSASRGGASSTNTEAFF TGCAGTGCTAGTCGCGGGGGGGCCTCTTCTACTAACACTGAAGCTTTCTTT
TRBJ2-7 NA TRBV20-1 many CSARDLGANEQYF TGCAGTGCTAGAGATCTGGGGGCCAACGAGCAGTACTTC
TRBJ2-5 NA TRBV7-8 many CASSFQETQYF TGTGCCAGCAGCTTCCAAGAGACCCAGTACTTC